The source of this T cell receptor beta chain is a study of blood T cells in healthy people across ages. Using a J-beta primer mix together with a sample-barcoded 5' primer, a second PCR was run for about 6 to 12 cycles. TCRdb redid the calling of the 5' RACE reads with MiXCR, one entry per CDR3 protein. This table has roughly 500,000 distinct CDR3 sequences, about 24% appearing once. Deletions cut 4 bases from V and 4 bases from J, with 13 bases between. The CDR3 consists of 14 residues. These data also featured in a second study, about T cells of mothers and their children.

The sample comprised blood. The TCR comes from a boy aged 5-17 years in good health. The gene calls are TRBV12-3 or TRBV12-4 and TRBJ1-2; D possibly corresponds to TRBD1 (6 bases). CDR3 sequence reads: CASSSKDSLYGYTF. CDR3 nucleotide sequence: TGTGCCAGCAGTTCGAAGGACAGTCTCTATGGCTACACCTTC.